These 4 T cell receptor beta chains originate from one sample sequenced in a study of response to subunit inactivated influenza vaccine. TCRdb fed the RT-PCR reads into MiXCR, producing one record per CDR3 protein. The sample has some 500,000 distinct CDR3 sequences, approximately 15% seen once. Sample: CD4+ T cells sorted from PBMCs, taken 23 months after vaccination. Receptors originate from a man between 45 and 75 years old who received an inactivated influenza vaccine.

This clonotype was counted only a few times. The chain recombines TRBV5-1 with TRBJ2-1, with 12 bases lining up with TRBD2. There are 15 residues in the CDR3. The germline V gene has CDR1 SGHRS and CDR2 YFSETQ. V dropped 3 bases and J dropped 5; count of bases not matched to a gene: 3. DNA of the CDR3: TGCGCCAGCAGCTCGACTAGCGGGAGTCACAATGAGCAGTTCTTC. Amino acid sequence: CASSSTSGSHNEQFF.

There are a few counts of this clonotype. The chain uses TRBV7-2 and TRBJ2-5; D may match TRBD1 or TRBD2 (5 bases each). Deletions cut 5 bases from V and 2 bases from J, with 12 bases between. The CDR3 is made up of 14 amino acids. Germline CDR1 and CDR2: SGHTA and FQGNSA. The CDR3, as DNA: TGTGCCAGCAGCCCTAGCAGGGCTCAAGAGACCCAGTACTTC. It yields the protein CASSPSRAQETQYF.

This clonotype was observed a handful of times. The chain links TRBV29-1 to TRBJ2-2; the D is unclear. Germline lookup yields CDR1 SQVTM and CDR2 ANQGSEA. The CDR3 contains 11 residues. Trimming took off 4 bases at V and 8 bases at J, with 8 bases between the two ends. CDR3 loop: CSVGRSGELFF. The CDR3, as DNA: TGCAGCGTTGGCCGGTCGGGGGAGCTGTTTTTT.

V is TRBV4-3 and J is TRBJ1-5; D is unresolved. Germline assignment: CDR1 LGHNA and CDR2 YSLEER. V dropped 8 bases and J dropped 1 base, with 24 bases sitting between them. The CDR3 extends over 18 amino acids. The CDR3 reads CASSTEGGTPRSNQPQHF. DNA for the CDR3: TGCGCCAGCTCCACGGAGGGCGGAACCCCCAGAAGCAATCAGCCCCAGCATTTT.